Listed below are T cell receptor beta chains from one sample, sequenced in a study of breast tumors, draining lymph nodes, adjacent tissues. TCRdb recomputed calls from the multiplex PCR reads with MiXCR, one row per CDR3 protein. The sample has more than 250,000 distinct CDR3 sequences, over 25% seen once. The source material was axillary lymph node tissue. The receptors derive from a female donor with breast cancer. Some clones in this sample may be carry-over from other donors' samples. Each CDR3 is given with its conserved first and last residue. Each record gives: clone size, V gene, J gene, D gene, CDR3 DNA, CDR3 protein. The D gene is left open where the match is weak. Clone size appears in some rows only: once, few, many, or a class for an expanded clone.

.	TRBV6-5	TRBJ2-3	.	TGTGCCAGCAGTTACCCCTGGGCCACAGATACGCAGTATTTT	CASSYPWATDTQYF
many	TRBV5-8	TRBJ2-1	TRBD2	TGTGCCAGCAGTCCCACACTAGCGGGAGAGGTTGAGCAGTTCTTC	CASSPTLAGEVEQFF
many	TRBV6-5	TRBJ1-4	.	TGTGCCAGCAGTTACTCGGGTCAGGGGAGGAATGAAAAACTGTTTTTT	CASSYSGQGRNEKLFF
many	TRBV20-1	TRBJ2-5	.	TGCAGTGCTATGGAAGGAGGGGAGACCCAGTACTTC	CSAMEGGETQYF
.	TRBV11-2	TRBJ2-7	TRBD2	TGTGCCAGCAGCACTAGCGGACCCTCTTACGAGCAGTACTTC	CASSTSGPSYEQYF
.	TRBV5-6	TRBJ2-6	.	TGTGCCAGCAGCTTAAAGGGGGCTGGGGCCAACGTCCTGACTTTC	CASSLKGAGANVLTF
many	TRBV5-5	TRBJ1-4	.	TGTGCCAGCAGCTTGAGACGGATGACTAATGAAAAACTGTTTTTT	CASSLRRMTNEKLFF
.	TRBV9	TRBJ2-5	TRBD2	TGTGCCAGCAGCCTGGGACTAGCGGAAGAGACCCAGTCCTTC	CASSLGLAEETQSF
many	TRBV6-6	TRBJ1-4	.	TGTGCCAGCAGAGCCGGGACCATAAATGAAAAACTGTTTTTT	CASRAGTINEKLFF
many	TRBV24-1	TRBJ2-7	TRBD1	TGTGCCACCAGTGACACCGTGACAGGGGTGGGGGAGCAGTACTTC	CATSDTVTGVGEQYF
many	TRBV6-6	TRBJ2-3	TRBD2	TGTGCCAGCAGCGGGACTAGCGGGAGGGCCCTCACAGATACGCAGTATTTT	CASSGTSGRALTDTQYF
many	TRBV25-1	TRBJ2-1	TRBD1	TGTGCCAGCAGTGGGGGGACAGGAAGAAGTTTCTTC	CASSGGTGRSFF
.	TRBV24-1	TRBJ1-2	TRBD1	TGTGCCACCAGCAGGGGGGACAGGGGGCTTAAAGGCTACACCTTC	CATSRGDRGLKGYTF
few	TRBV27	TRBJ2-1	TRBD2	TGTGCCAGCAGCAGAACTAGCGGAGGGGATGAGCAGTTCTTC	CASSRTSGGDEQFF
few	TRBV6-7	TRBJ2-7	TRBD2	TGTGCCAGCAGTTCACAAATAGCGGGAGCCAAACGATTGTGCGAGCAGTACTTC	CASSSQIAGAKRLCEQYF
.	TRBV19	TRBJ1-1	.	TGTGCCAGTAAAGACAATCGAAACACTGAAGCTTTCTTT	CASKDNRNTEAFF
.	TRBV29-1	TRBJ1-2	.	TGCAGCGCCCGAATGGGGGGCTATGGCTACACCTTC	CSARMGGYGYTF
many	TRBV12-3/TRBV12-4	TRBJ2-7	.	TGTGCCAGCGGGTCCCTCTACGAGCAGTACTTC	CASGSLYEQYF
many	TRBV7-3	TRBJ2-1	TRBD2	TGTGCCAGCAGCTTACTAGCGGGAGGGCCGCAGGAGCAGTTCTTC	CASSLLAGGPQEQFF
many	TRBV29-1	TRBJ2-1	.	TGCAGCGTTGGCTCCCAAGTGGTTTTAGGGAATGAGCAGTTCTTC	CSVGSQVVLGNEQFF
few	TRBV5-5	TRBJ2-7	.	TGTGCCAGCAGCTTGGTGACAGCAAGCTCCTACGAGCAGTACTTC	CASSLVTASSYEQYF
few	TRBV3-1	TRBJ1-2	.	TGTGCCAGCAGCCCTAACCTCCAGGGTTCCCATGGCTACACCTTC	CASSPNLQGSHGYTF
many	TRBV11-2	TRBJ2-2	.	TGTGCCAGCAGCTTAGTTGGCCGCTTGAACACCGGGGAGCTGTTTTTT	CASSLVGRLNTGELFF
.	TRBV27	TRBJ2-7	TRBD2	TGTGCCAGCAGACCAACCGGGGGTAGCGGGAGCGAGCAGTACTTC	CASRPTGGSGSEQYF